The present T cell receptor beta chain was sequenced within a study of blood T cells in healthy people across ages. This clonotype was detected once. Combining a sample-barcoded 5' primer with a J-beta primer mix, a second PCR ran for roughly 7 to 12 cycles. TCRdb re-called the 5' RACE reads through MiXCR, storing one row per CDR3 protein. Of about 680,000 distinct CDR3 sequences in the sample, around 49% were seen once. No fewer than 7 million PBMCs went into each sample. This CDR3 region has 15 residues. Germline assignment: CDR1 MNHNY and CDR2 SVGAGI (reference sequence). V dropped 6 bases and J dropped 3; count of bases not matched to a gene: 10.

The sample taken for sequencing was blood. This chain connects TRBV6-6 to TRBJ2-7; 8 positions match TRBD1. The clonotype originates from a woman aged 55-70 years in good health. Written as DNA, the CDR3 is TGTGCCAGCAGGAAAGGACAGGGCCCCCTCTACGAGCAGTACTTC. Amino acids: CASRKGQGPLYEQYF.